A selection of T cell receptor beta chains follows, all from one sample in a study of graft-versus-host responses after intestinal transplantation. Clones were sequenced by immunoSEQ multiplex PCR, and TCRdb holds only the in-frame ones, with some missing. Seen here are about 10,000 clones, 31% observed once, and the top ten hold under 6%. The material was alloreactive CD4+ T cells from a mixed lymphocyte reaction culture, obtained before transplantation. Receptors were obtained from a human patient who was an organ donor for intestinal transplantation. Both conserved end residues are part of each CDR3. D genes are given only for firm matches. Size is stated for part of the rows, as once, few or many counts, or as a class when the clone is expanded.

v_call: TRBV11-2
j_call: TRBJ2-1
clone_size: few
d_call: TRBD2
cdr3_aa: CASSLGAGRFNEQFF

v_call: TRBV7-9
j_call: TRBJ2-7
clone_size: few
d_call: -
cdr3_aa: CASSLGGLGGGDEQYF

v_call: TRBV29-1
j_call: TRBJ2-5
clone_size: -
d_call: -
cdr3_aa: CSVSGETQYF

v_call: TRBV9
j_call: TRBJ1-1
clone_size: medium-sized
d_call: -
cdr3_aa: CASSYQGSGTEAFF

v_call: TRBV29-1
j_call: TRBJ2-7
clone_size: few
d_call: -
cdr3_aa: CSVAGLGEQYF

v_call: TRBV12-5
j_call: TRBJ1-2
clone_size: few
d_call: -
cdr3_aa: CATALGARGYTF

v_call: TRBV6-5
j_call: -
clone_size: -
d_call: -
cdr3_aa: CATQGESYEQYF

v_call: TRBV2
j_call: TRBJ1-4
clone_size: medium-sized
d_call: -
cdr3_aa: CASTQGRNEKLFF

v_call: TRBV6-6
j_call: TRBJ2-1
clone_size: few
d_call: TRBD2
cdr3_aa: CASTQAGGYNEQFF

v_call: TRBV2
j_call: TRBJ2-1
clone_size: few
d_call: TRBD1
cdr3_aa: CASRIPGQGNNEQFF

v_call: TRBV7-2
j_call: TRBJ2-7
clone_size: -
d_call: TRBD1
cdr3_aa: CASSDRDRHSYEQYF

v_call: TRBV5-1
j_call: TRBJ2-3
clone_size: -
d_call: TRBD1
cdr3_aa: CASSSQTGGVDTQYF

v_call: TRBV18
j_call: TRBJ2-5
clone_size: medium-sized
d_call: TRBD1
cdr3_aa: CASSPRPGGVETQYF

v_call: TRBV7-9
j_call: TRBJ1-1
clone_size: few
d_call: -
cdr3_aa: CASSPGTAIKVHTEAFF

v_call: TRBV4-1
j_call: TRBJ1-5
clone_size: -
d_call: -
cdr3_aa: CASSQDPAGPGPNQPQHF

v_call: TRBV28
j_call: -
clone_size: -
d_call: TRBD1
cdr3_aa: CASRYPGQAYEQYF

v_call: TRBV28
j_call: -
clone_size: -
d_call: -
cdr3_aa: CASSDSAGYEQYF

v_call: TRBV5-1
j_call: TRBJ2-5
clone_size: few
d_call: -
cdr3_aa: CASSWDTEETQYF